The source of this T cell receptor (beta chain) is a study of blood T cells in healthy people across ages. CDR3 length: 17 residues. CDR1 MNHEY and CDR2 SVGEGT come from the germline V gene. Trimming took 6 bases from V and 4 from J, leaving 25 bases between them. The second PCR ran about 6 to 11 cycles with a sample-barcoded 5' primer and J-beta primers. Each CDR3 protein gets one entry after TCRdb re-called the 5' RACE reads with MiXCR. In the table there are 870,000 or so distinct CDR3 sequences, under 30% of which are singletons. The specimen sequenced was blood. This chain uses TRBV6-2 or TRBV6-3 with TRBJ2-7; D unclear. This clonotype originated in a woman older than 75 in good health. CDR3 DNA: TGTGCCAGCAGCCCAGGACCCAGCGAACAGCCCCCTTACGAGCAGTACTTC. This translates into CASSPGPSEQPPYEQYF.